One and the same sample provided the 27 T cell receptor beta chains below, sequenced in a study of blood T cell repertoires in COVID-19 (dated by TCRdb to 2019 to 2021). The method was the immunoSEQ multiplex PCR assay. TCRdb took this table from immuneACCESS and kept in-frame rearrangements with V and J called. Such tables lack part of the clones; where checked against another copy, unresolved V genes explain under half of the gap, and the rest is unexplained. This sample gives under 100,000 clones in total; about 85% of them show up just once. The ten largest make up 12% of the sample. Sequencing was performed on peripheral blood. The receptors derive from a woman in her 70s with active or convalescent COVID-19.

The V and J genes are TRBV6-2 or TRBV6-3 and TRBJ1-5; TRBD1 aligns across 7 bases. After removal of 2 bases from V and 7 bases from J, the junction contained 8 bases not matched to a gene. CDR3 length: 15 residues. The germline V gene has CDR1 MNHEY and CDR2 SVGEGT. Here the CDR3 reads CASSYHDRAPQPQHF. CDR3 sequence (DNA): TGTGCCAGCAGTTACCACGACAGGGCCCCCCAGCCCCAGCATTTT.

For the CDR3, the DNA is TGTGCCAGCAGCCAAGGGCAGGGAACGAACACCGGGGAGCTGTTTTTT. It specifies CASSQGQGTNTGELFF. V and J are TRBV14 and TRBJ2-2; D is perhaps TRBD1 (5 bases). Germline values: CDR1 SGHDN, CDR2 FVKESK. Trimming removed 1 base from V and 0 bases from J, with 9 bases in between. The CDR3 loop spans 16 amino acids.

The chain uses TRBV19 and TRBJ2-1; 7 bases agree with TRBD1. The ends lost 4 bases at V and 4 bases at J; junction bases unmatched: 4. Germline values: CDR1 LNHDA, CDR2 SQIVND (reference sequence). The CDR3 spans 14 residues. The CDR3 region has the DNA TGTGCCAGTAGTAGCGGACAGGAGTACAATGAGCAGTTCTTC. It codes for CASSSGQEYNEQFF.

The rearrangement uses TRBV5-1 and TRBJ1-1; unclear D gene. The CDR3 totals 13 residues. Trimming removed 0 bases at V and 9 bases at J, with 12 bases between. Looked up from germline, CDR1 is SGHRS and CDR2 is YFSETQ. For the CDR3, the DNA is TGCGCCAGCAGCTTGGCGGGGTATTCTAAAGCTTTCTTT. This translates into CASSLAGYSKAFF.

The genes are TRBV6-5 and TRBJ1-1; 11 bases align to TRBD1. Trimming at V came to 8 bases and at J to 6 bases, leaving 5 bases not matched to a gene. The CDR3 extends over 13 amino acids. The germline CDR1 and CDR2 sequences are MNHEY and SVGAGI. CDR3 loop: CASRRTGGPEAFF. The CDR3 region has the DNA TGTGCCAGCCGCAGGACAGGGGGCCCTGAAGCTTTCTTT.

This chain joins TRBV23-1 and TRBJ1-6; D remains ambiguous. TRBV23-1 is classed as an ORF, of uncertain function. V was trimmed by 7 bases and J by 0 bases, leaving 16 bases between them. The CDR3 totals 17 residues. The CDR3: CASTNPFPSSYNSPLHF. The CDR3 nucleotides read TGCGCCAGCACTAACCCCTTTCCGTCCTCCTATAATTCACCCCTCCACTTT.

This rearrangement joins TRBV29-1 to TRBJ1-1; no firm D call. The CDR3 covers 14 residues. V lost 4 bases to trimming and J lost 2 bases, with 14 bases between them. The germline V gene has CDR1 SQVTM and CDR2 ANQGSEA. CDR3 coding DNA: TGCAGCGTTGTAACGGTTTCGGGAAACACTGAAGCTTTCTTT. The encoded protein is CSVVTVSGNTEAFF. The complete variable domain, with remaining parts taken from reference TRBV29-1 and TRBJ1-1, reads SAVISQKPSRDICQRGTSLTIQCQVDSQVTMMFWYRQQPGQSLTLIATANQGSEATYESGFVIDKFPISRPNLTFSTLTVSNMSPEDSSIYLCSVVTVSGNTEAFFGQGTRLTVV.

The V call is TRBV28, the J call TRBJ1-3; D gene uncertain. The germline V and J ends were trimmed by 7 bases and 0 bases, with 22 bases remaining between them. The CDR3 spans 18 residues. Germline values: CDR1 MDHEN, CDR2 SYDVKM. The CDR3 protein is CASTLRRNAIYSGNTIYF. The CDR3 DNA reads TGTGCCAGCACCCTGCGGAGGAACGCTATCTACTCTGGAAACACCATATATTTT.

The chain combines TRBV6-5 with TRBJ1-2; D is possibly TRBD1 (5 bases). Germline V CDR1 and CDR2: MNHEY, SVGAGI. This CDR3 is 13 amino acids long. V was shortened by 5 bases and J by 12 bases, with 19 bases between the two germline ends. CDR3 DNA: TGTGCCAGCAGTAGACCCCCTCCAGGGTTGCACACCTTC. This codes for CASSRPPPGLHTF.

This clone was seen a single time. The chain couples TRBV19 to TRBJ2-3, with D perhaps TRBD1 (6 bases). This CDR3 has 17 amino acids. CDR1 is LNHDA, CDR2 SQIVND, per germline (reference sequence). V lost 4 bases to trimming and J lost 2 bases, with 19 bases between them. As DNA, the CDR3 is TGTGCCAGTAGTACACAGACTTCGACAGGAAACACAGATACGCAGTATTTT. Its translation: CASSTQTSTGNTDTQYF.

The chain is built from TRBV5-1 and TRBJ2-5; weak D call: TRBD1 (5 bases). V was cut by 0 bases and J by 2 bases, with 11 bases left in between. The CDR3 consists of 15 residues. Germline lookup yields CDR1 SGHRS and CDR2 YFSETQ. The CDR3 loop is CASSLAQVLQETQYF. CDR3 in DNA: TGCGCCAGCAGCTTGGCACAGGTCCTACAAGAGACCCAGTACTTC.

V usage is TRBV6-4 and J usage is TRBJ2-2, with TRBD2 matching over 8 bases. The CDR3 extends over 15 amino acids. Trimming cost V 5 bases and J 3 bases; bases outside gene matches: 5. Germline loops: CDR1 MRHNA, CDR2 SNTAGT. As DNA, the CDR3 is TGTGCCAGCAGTCTCCAGGGACTAGACACCGGGGAGCTGTTTTTT. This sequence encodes CASSLQGLDTGELFF.

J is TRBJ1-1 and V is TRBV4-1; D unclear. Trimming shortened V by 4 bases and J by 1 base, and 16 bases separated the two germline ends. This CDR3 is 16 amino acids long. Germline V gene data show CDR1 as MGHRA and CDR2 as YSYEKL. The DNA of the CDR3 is TGCGCCAGCAGCCCGTTCCTCACAGAGCCGAACACTGAAGCTTTCTTT. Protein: CASSPFLTEPNTEAFF.

CDR3 sequence: CASSPDRGGLYGYTF. In DNA, the CDR3 is TGTGCCAGCAGCCCGGACAGGGGGGGACTCTATGGCTACACCTTC. The chain combines TRBV3-1 (or the pseudogene TRBV3-2) with TRBJ1-2; 10 bases are a match to TRBD1. V lost 4 bases to trimming and J lost 4 bases; unmatched junction nucleotides: 6. CDR1 and CDR2 (germline): LGHDT, YNNKEL (reference sequence). CDR3 length: 15 residues.

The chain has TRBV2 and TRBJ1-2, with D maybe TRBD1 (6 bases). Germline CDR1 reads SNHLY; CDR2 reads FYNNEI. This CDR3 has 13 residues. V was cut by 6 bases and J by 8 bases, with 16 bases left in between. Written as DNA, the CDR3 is TGTGCCAGCAGATACAGGGAACAGGAAGGCTACACCTTC. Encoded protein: CASRYREQEGYTF. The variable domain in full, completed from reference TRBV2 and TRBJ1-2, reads EPEVTQTPSHQVTQMGQEVILRCVPISNHLYFYWYRQILGQKVEFLVSFYNNEISEKSEIFDDQFSVERPDGSNFTLKIRSTKLEDSAMYFCASRYREQEGYTFGSGTRLTVV.

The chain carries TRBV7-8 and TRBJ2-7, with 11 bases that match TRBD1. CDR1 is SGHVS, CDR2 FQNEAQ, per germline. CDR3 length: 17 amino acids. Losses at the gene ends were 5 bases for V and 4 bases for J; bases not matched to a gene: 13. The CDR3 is CASSQTTRTGGAYEQYF. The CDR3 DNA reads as TGTGCCAGCAGCCAGACAACTCGGACAGGGGGCGCGTACGAGCAGTACTTC.

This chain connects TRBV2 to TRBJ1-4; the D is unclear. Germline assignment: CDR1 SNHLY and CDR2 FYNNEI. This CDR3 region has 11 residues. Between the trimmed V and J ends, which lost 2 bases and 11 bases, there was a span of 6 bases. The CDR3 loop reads CASSESPKLFF. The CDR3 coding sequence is TGTGCCAGCAGTGAATCCCCTAAACTGTTTTTT.

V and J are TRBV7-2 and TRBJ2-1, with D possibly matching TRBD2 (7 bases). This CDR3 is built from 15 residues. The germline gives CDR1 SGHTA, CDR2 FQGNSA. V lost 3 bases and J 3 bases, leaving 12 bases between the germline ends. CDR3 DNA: TGTGCCAGCAGCTTCGGGGGGCAATTCTACAATGAGCAGTTCTTC. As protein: CASSFGGQFYNEQFF.

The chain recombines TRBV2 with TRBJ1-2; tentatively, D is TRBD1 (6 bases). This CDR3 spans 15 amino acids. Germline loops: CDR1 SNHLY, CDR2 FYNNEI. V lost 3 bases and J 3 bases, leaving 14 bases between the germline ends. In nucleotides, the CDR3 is TGTGCCAGCAGTGAGTCTTACAGGGCCGACTATGGCTACACCTTC. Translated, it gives CASSESYRADYGYTF.

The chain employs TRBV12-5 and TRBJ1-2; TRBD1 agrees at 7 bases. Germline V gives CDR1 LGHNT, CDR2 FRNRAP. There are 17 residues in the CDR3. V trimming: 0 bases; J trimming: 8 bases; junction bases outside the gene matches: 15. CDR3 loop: CASGLVRVGRGVGGYTF. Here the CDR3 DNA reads TGTGCTAGTGGTTTGGTAAGAGTTGGCAGGGGGGTGGGAGGCTACACCTTC. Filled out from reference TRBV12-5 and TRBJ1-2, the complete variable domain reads DARVTQTPRHKVTEMGQEVTMRCQPILGHNTVFWYRQTMMQGLELLAYFRNRAPLDDSGMPKDRFSAEMPDATLATLKIQPSEPRDSAVYFCASGLVRVGRGVGGYTFGSGTRLTVV.

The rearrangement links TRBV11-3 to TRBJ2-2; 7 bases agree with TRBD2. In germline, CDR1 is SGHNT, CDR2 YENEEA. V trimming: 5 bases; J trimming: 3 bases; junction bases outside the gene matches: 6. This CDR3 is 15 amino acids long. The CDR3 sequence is CASSRGGEYTGELFF. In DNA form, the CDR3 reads TGTGCCAGCAGCAGGGGAGGGGAGTACACCGGGGAGCTGTTTTTT.

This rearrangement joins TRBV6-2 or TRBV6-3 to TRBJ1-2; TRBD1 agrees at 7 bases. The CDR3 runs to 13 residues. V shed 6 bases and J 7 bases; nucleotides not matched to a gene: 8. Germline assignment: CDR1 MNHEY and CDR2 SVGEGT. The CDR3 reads CASSPQGVSGYTF. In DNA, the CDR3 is TGTGCCAGCAGCCCCCAGGGGGTTAGTGGCTACACCTTC.

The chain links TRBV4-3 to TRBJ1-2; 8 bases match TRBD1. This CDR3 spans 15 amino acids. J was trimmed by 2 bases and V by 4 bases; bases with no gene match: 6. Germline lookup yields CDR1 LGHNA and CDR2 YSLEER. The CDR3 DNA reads TGCGCCAGCAGCCGACAGACAGGGGCGAACTATGGCTACACCTTC. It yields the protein CASSRQTGANYGYTF.

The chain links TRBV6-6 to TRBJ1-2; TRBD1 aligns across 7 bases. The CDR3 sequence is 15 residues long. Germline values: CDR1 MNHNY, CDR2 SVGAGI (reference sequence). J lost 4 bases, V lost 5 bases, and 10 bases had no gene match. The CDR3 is CASSTRDSALYGYTF. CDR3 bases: TGTGCCAGCAGTACCCGGGACAGCGCACTCTATGGCTACACCTTC.

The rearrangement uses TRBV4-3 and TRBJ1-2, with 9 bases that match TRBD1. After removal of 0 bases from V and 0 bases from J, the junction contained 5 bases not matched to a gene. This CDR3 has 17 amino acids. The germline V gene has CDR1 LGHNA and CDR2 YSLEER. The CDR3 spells CASSQEGTGTANYGYTF. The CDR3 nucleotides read TGCGCCAGCAGCCAAGAGGGGACAGGGACGGCTAACTATGGCTACACCTTC.

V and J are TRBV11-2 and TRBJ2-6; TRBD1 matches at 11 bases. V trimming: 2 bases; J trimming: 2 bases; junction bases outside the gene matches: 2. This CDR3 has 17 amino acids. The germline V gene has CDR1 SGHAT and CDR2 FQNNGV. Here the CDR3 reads CASSLWGQGAGANVLTF. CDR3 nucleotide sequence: TGTGCCAGCAGCTTATGGGGACAGGGGGCTGGGGCCAACGTCCTGACTTTC.

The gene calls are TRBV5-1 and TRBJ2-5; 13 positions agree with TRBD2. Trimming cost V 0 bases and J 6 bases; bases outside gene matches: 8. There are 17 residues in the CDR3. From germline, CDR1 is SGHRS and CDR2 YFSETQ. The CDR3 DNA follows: TGCGCCAGCAGCTTGGCGATAGGACTAGCGGGGGCTCAGACCCAGTACTTC. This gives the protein CASSLAIGLAGAQTQYF.